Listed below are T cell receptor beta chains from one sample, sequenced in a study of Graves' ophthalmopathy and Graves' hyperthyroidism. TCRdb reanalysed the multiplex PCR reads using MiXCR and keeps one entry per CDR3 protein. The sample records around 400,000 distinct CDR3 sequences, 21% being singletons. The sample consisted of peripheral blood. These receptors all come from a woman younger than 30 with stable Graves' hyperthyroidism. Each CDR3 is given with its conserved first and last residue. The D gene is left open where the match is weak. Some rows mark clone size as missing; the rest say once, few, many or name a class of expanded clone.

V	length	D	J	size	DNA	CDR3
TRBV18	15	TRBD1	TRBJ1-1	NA	TGTGCCAGCTCATCTACCAGGGGGCAGGAGACTGAAGCTTTCTTT	CASSSTRGQETEAFF
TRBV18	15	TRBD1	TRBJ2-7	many	TGTGCCAGCTCACCACGGGACAGGGGGCCCTCCGAGCAGTACTTC	CASSPRDRGPSEQYF
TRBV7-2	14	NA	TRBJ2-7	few	TGTGCCAGCAGCTGGTACAGGGACTCCTACGAGCAGTACTTC	CASSWYRDSYEQYF
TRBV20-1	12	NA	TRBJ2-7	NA	TGCAGTGCTGGAGGGGGGGGCCGCGAGCAGTACTTC	CSAGGGGREQYF
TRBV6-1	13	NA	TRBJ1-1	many	TGTGCCAGCAGTGAGGGGGAGTCCGGTTGGGCTTTCTTT	CASSEGESGWAFF
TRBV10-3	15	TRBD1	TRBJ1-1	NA	TGTGCCATCAGCGCACAGGGGGCTGAGGGGACTGAAGCTTTCTTT	CAISAQGAEGTEAFF
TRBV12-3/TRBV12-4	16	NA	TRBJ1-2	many	TGTGCCAGCAGACACAGCCGCGCGGGCTCTAACTATGGCTACACCTTC	CASRHSRAGSNYGYTF
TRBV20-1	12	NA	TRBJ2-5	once	TGCAGTGCTAGAGAGGGCAAAGAGACCCAGTACTTC	CSAREGKETQYF
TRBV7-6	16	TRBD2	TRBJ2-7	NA	TGTGCCAGCAGCTTAGCGCCGCCCGGACTAGCCTCTGAGCAGTACTTC	CASSLAPPGLASEQYF
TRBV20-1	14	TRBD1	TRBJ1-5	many	TGCAGTGCTAGAGATAACAGGGGACTTCAGCCCCAGCATTTT	CSARDNRGLQPQHF
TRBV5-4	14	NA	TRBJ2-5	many	TGTGCCAGCATGCGGGACCCCCTCCAAGAGACCCAGTACTTC	CASMRDPLQETQYF
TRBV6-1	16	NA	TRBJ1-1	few	TGTGCCAGCATTCTGCACGGGGTAAGGTTGAACACTGAAGCTTTCTTT	CASILHGVRLNTEAFF
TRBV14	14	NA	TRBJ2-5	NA	TGTGCCAGCAGCCACGGGACTTCCTTTGGGACCCAGTACTTC	CASSHGTSFGTQYF
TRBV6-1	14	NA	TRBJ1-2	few	TGTGCCAGCAGTGAACTTCCAGAAGACTATGGCTACACCTTC	CASSELPEDYGYTF
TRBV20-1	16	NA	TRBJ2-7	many	TGCAGTGCCAAGGGCGCCAGGGTGGGGGCCTCCTACGAGCAGTACTTC	CSAKGARVGASYEQYF
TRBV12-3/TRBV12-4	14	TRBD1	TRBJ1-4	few	TGTGCCAGCAGCAGGGGGCATTTAGGGGAAAAACTGTTTTTT	CASSRGHLGEKLFF
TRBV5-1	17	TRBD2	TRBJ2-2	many	TGCGCCAGCAGCCAGAACACCGGGACTAGTAACACCGGGGAGCTGTTTTTT	CASSQNTGTSNTGELFF
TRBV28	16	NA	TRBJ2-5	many	TGTGCCAGCAGTTTAGGCCAGTCCCGTTACCAAGAGACCCAGTACTTC	CASSLGQSRYQETQYF
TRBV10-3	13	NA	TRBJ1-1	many	TGTGCCATCAGTGATGGGACAAACACTGAAGCTTTCTTT	CAISDGTNTEAFF
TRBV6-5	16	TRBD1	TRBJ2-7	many	TGTGCCAGCAGACGGACAGGGGGTTCGTTTCCGTACGAGCAGTACTTC	CASRRTGGSFPYEQYF
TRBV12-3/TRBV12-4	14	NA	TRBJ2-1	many	TGTGCCAGCAGTTTCCTCGGAAAGAACAATGAGCAGTTCTTC	CASSFLGKNNEQFF
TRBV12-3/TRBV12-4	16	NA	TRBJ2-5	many	TGTGCCAGCAGTTCCAACCGGGGGGCGGCCGGAGAGACCCAGTACTTC	CASSSNRGAAGETQYF
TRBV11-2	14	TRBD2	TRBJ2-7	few	TGTGCTACCAGCCCGGAACTAGCGAGTAGCGAGCAGTACTTC	CATSPELASSEQYF
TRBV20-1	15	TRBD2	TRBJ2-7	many	TGCAGTGCCAAGGAAATTACTAGCGGGAGCTACGAGCAGTACTTC	CSAKEITSGSYEQYF
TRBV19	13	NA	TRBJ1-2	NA	TGTGCCAGTGCCTCCGGGGGCGCCTATGGCTACACCTTC	CASASGGAYGYTF
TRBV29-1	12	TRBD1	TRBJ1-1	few	TGCAGCGTTGAAGAATCCCGGACAGGGGGTTTCTTT	CSVEESRTGGFF
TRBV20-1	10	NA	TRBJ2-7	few	TGCAGTGCTGAAGAAAACGAGCAGTACTTC	CSAEENEQYF
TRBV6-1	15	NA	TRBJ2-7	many	TGTGCCAGCAGTGAAAGGGCAACGGGAGTCGGCGAGCAGTACTTC	CASSERATGVGEQYF
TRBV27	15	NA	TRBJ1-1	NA	TGTGCCAGCAGTCGAAGGAAGGGCCGGAACACTGAAGCTTTCTTT	CASSRRKGRNTEAFF
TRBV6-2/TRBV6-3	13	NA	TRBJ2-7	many	TGTGCCAGCAGTTCTTACAGATCCTACGAGCAGTACTTC	CASSSYRSYEQYF